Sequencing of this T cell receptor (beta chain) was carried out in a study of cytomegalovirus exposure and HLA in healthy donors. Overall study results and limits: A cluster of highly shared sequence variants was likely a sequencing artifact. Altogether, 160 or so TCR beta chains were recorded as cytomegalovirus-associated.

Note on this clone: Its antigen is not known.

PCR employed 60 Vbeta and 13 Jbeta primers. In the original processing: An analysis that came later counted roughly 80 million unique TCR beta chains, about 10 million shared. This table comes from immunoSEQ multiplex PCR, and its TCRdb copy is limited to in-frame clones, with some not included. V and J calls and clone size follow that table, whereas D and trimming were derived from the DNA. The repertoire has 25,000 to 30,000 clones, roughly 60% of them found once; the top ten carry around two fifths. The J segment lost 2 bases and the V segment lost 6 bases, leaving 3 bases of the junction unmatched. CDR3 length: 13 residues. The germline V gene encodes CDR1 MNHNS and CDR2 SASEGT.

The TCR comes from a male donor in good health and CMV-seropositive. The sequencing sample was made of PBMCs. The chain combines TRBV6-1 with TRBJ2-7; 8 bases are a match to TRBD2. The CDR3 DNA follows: TGTGCCAGCAGCGTAGCGGGGCCCTACGAGCAGTACTTC. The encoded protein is CASSVAGPYEQYF.